This entry lists 14 T cell receptor beta chains sequenced from one sample in a study of blood T cell repertoires in COVID-19. Some clones are missing from TCRdb's copy, which holds only in-frame ones; the method was immunoSEQ multiplex PCR. The profile shows roughly 86,000 clones, roughly nine tenths of them singletons. What was sequenced was peripheral blood. These receptors came from a man aged 50-59 years with active or convalescent COVID-19.

The CDR3 is CASSSSGGQETQYF. DNA of the CDR3: TGCGCCAGCAGCTCCTCGGGGGGCCAAGAGACCCAGTACTTC. V is TRBV5-1 and J is TRBJ2-5; TRBD2 matches 7 bases. Trimming cost V 3 bases and J 1 base; bases outside gene matches: 3. Germline CDR1 reads SGHRS; CDR2 reads YFSETQ. The CDR3 length is 14 residues. The full variable domain, in which reference TRBV5-1 and TRBJ2-5 provide the parts outside the CDR3, is KAGVTQTPRYLIKTRGQQVTLSCSPISGHRSVSWYQQTPGQGLQFLFEYFSETQRNKGNFPGRFSGRQFSNSRSEMNVSTLELGDSALYLCASSSSGGQETQYFGPGTRLLVL.

The chain employs TRBV2 and TRBJ1-5; 8 positions agree with TRBD1. The CDR3 is made up of 16 amino acids. Germline V gene data show CDR1 as SNHLY and CDR2 as FYNNEI. With V trimmed by 4 bases and J by 3 bases, 8 bases remained unmatched. As DNA, the CDR3 is TGTGCCAGCAGTGCTCCGACAGGGGTTATCAATCAGCCCCAGCATTTT. It yields the protein CASSAPTGVINQPQHF.

The V call is TRBV7-2, the J call TRBJ1-4; D is undetermined. The ends were cut back, 3 bases at V and 0 bases at J, with 5 bases in the middle. Germline V CDR1 and CDR2: SGHTA, FQGNSA. The CDR3 contains 14 residues. The CDR3 DNA reads TGTGCCAGCAGCTTTGACTCAACTAATGAAAAACTGTTTTTT. It is translated as CASSFDSTNEKLFF.

This chain joins TRBV7-2 and TRBJ2-5, with D possibly TRBD2 on 6 matching bases. CDR3 length: 16 residues. Germline V CDR1 and CDR2: SGHTA, FQGNSA. With 1 base removed from V and 2 bases from J, the gap between germline ends came to 14 bases. This CDR3 reads CASSLGVRLEQETQYF. The DNA for the CDR3 is TGTGCCAGCAGCTTAGGGGTCCGACTAGAACAAGAGACCCAGTACTTC. Full variable domain (remainder filled in from reference TRBV7-2 and TRBJ2-5): GAGVSQSPSNKVTEKGKDVELRCDPISGHTALYWYRQSLGQGLEFLIYFQGNSAPDKSGLPSDRFSAERTGGSVSTLTIQRTQQEDSAVYLCASSLGVRLEQETQYFGPGTRLLVL.

The chain carries TRBV7-2 and TRBJ2-3; D perhaps matches TRBD2 (6 bases). Germline CDR1 reads SGHTA; CDR2 reads FQGNSA. The CDR3 totals 16 residues. V shed 4 bases and J shed 4 bases, with 18 bases lying between them. CDR3 region: CASSSLSGGSPDTQYF. The CDR3 DNA is TGTGCCAGCAGCTCCCTATCCGGGGGATCGCCAGATACGCAGTATTTT.

The V call is TRBV18, the J call TRBJ2-5, with 8 bases matching TRBD2. With V trimmed by 3 bases and J by 1 base, 7 bases remained unmatched. CDR3 size: 16 residues. CDR1 KGHSH and CDR2 LQKENI come from the germline V gene. The CDR3 nucleotides are TGTGCCAGCTCACCGGGCTCGGGGGGGCCCCAAGAGACCCAGTACTTC. It codes for CASSPGSGGPQETQYF.

The V and J genes are TRBV6-5 and TRBJ2-1; tentative D call: TRBD1 (6 bases). Deletions cut 8 bases from V and 4 bases from J, with 12 bases between. CDR3 size: 13 residues. CDR1 is MNHEY, CDR2 SVGAGI, per germline. For the CDR3, the DNA is TGTGCCAGCCACAGGGTTGGATACAATGAGCAGTTCTTC. Its protein product is CASHRVGYNEQFF.

The rearrangement links TRBV6-1 to TRBJ1-1; possibly TRBD1 for D (6 bases). Germline values: CDR1 MNHNS, CDR2 SASEGT. Trimming shortened V by 10 bases and J by 4 bases, and 16 bases separated the two germline ends. There are 13 residues in the CDR3. CDR3 DNA: TGTGCCACCCTGGGGGCAGGGTCCACTGAAGCTTTCTTT. Translating gives CATLGAGSTEAFF.

The V and J genes are TRBV10-3 and TRBJ2-5; D may be TRBD1 (5 bases). CDR1 and CDR2 (germline): ENHRY, SYGVKD. V gave up 0 bases and J gave up 4 bases, with 9 bases separating them. The CDR3 covers 14 residues. The DNA for the CDR3 is TGTGCCATCAGTGAGTCAGTAGGGGTAGAGACCCAGTACTTC. Translated: CAISESVGVETQYF.

The genes are TRBV10-1 and TRBJ1-5, with TRBD1 as a possible D gene (5 bases). V lost 5 bases and J 4 bases, leaving 9 bases between the germline ends. This CDR3 region has 13 residues. Germline loops: CDR1 WNHNN, CDR2 SYGVQD (reference sequence). CDR3 in DNA: TGCGCCAGCAGTCCCCAGGGAAATCAGCCCCAGCATTTT. As protein: CASSPQGNQPQHF.

This chain joins TRBV7-2 and TRBJ2-3, with 10 bases lining up with TRBD2. The CDR3 consists of 16 residues. Trimming took 7 bases from V and 2 from J; bases not matched to a gene: 9. Germline CDR1 is SGHTA and CDR2 is FQGNSA. CDR3 coding DNA: TGTGCCAGCACTCGGCTAGCGGGGGCTATCACAGATACGCAGTATTTT. It specifies CASTRLAGAITDTQYF.

The gene calls are TRBV6-5 and TRBJ2-2; TRBD1 matches 7 bases. V shed 7 bases, J shed 7 bases, and the junction held 9 bases outside the gene matches. The CDR3 is 14 residues long. The V gene's germline CDR1 is MNHEY and CDR2 SVGAGI. Here the CDR3 reads CASKDDRDVGELFF. The CDR3 DNA sequence: TGTGCCAGCAAGGACGACAGGGATGTCGGGGAGCTGTTTTTT.

The V call is TRBV6-1, the J call TRBJ1-2; D is perhaps TRBD1 (6 bases). V was trimmed by 2 bases and J by 0 bases, leaving 13 bases between them. Looked up from germline, CDR1 is MNHNS and CDR2 is SASEGT. The CDR3 runs to 16 residues. CDR3 amino acids: CASSESGTRTNYGYTF. CDR3 bases: TGTGCCAGCAGTGAAAGTGGGACACGAACTAACTATGGCTACACCTTC.

This chain uses TRBV10-1 with TRBJ1-6; D might be TRBD1 (6 bases). Looked up from germline, CDR1 is WNHNN and CDR2 is SYGVQD (reference sequence). The V end lost 4 bases, the J end lost 9 bases, and 10 bases lay between the germline ends. The CDR3 extends over 13 amino acids. The CDR3: CASSATGFSPLHF. As DNA, the CDR3 is TGCGCCAGCAGTGCTACAGGGTTTTCACCCCTCCACTTT.